These 14 T cell receptor beta chains were sequenced from one sample in a study of blood T cell repertoires in COVID-19. Using immunoSEQ multiplex PCR, the repertoire was profiled, and TCRdb retains in-frame clones only, with some absent. This sample carries under 250,000 clones, over 80% of them seen once, and the ten largest clones take 2% to 3%. The sequencing input was peripheral blood. Receptors were obtained from a woman in her seventies with active or convalescent COVID-19.

V usage is TRBV10-1 and J usage is TRBJ2-3; 10 bases map to TRBD1. Germline loops: CDR1 WNHNN, CDR2 SYGVQD (reference sequence). V gave up 7 bases and J gave up 3 bases; unmatched junction bases: 7. This CDR3 spans 15 amino acids. The CDR3 bases are TGCGCCAGCACTGCGGGACAGGGGTCAACAGATACGCAGTATTTT. It yields the protein CASTAGQGSTDTQYF.

The chain couples TRBV28 to TRBJ2-7, with D unresolved. The CDR3 spans 12 residues. Germline V lookup: CDR1 MDHEN, CDR2 SYDVKM. Trimming shortened V by 8 bases and J by 5 bases, and 13 bases separated the two germline ends. This CDR3 reads CASGSGSHEQYF. CDR3 coding DNA: TGTGCCAGCGGTTCAGGTTCCCACGAGCAGTACTTC.

The chain uses TRBV5-6 and TRBJ1-1; the D gene is possibly TRBD1 (6 bases). Looked up from germline, CDR1 is SGHDT and CDR2 is YYEEEE. V shed 6 bases and J shed 3 bases, with 12 bases lying between them. CDR3 length: 13 amino acids. The CDR3 loop reads CASTSTGYTEAFF. As DNA, the CDR3 is TGTGCCAGCACCTCCACAGGGTACACTGAAGCTTTCTTT.

The CDR3 DNA follows: TGTGCCAGCAGACTAGCGGGAACCGCCTACGAGCAGTACTTC. Its translation: CASRLAGTAYEQYF. The rearrangement links TRBV6-5 to TRBJ2-7; 10 bases align to TRBD2. Germline assignment: CDR1 MNHEY and CDR2 SVGAGI. The CDR3 has 14 amino acids. The junction had 4 bases not matched to a gene; V was cut back by 6 bases and J by 2 bases.

This clone came up many times. The chain couples TRBV4-1 to TRBJ1-2; D not certain. The CDR3 is 12 residues long. V lost 6 bases to trimming and J lost 4 bases, with 9 bases between them. Per germline, CDR1 MGHRA and CDR2 YSYEKL. DNA of the CDR3: TGCGCCAGCAGTCGCGGGTTCTATGGCTACACCTTC. This codes for CASSRGFYGYTF.

This clone has only one observation. CDR3 bases: TGTGCCAGTAGTCCCCGGGACAGGGGAGAGATTCAGCCCCAGCATTTT. Its protein product is CASSPRDRGEIQPQHF. V gene TRBV19 combines with J gene TRBJ1-5; TRBD1 agrees at 10 bases. V shed 5 bases and J 6 bases; nucleotides not matched to a gene: 10. The V gene's germline CDR1 is LNHDA and CDR2 SQIVND (reference sequence). The CDR3 length is 16 residues.

The rearrangement joins TRBV28 to TRBJ1-2; TRBD1 is a possible D gene (5 bases). V lost 6 bases and J lost 12, with 17 bases in between. This CDR3 spans 12 amino acids. From germline, CDR1 is MDHEN and CDR2 SYDVKM. The CDR3 nucleotides read TGTGCCAGCAGCCCTGGGGCTATGGCTCACACCTTC. This gives the protein CASSPGAMAHTF.

The chain combines TRBV7-9 with TRBJ1-2; D may be TRBD1 (5 bases). Germline CDR1 and CDR2: SEHNR and FQNEAQ (reference sequence). V was cut by 5 bases and J by 2 bases, with 15 bases left in between. This CDR3 contains 15 residues. The CDR3: CASSPHGRTNYGYTF. The CDR3 bases are TGTGCCAGCAGCCCGCACGGACGGACAAACTATGGCTACACCTTC.

The chain combines TRBV28 with TRBJ2-7, with 14 nucleotides matching TRBD2. The trim removed 8 bases at V and 2 bases at J, leaving 11 bases unmatched. Germline V gene data show CDR1 as MDHEN and CDR2 as SYDVKM. This CDR3 has 17 amino acids. CDR3 sequence (DNA): TGTGCCAGCTTTACCGGGACTAGCGGGAGAAGGGCCTACGAGCAGTACTTC. It is translated as CASFTGTSGRRAYEQYF.

This chain uses TRBV24-1 with TRBJ1-4; D might be TRBD1 (5 bases). The CDR3 consists of 14 residues. Trimming removed 8 bases from V and 8 bases from J, with 17 bases in between. Germline assignment: CDR1 KGHDR and CDR2 SFDVKD. The CDR3 loop reads CATNGPGVGEKLFF. The CDR3 DNA reads TGTGCCACCAACGGGCCGGGGGTTGGGGAAAAACTGTTTTTT.

This chain joins TRBV5-1 and TRBJ2-1; the D gene is possibly TRBD2 (6 bases). With 0 bases removed from V and 6 bases from J, the gap between germline ends came to 10 bases. The V gene's germline CDR1 is SGHRS and CDR2 YFSETQ. This CDR3 is built from 14 residues. The CDR3 bases are TGCGCCAGCAGCTTGGCCGGGAGCCGCAATGAGCAGTTCTTC. It encodes CASSLAGSRNEQFF. The variable domain in full, with the rest retrieved from reference TRBV5-1 and TRBJ2-1, is KAGVTQTPRYLIKTRGQQVTLSCSPISGHRSVSWYQQTPGQGLQFLFEYFSETQRNKGNFPGRFSGRQFSNSRSEMNVSTLELGDSALYLCASSLAGSRNEQFFGPGTRLTVL.

This clone was detected only a few times. The chain uses TRBV27 and TRBJ2-3; 7 positions match TRBD2. CDR1 is MNHEY and CDR2 is SMNVEV in the germline V gene (reference sequence). J was trimmed by 4 bases and V by 3 bases; bases with no gene match: 16. This CDR3 contains 18 residues. CDR3 sequence: CASSLGSPREIFPDTQYF. In DNA, the CDR3 is TGTGCCAGCAGTTTGGGATCGCCGCGGGAGATCTTCCCAGATACGCAGTATTTT.

The genes are TRBV19 and TRBJ1-1; TRBD1 is a possible D gene (6 bases). Looked up from germline, CDR1 is LNHDA and CDR2 is SQIVND (reference sequence). Trimming took 7 bases from V and 0 from J, leaving 9 bases between them. This CDR3 region has 13 residues. The CDR3 nucleotides are TGTGCCAGTAACCACAGGGTGAACACTGAAGCTTTCTTT. This gives the protein CASNHRVNTEAFF.

DNA for the CDR3: TGTGCCAGCAGTTCCCCGACAGGGGGCAGGCAGCCCCAGCATTTT. Its translation: CASSSPTGGRQPQHF. The J gene is TRBJ1-5, the V gene TRBV6-6, with 10 bases identical to TRBD1. The CDR3 runs to 15 residues. Per germline, CDR1 MNHNY and CDR2 SVGAGI (reference sequence). Losses at the gene ends were 4 bases for V and 7 bases for J; bases not matched to a gene: 7.